This T cell receptor (beta chain) was documented in a study of cytomegalovirus exposure and HLA in healthy donors. As concerns this clone: Its antigen is undetermined.

Study-wide results and caveats: Donors were assumed by presence/absence analyses to have roughly uniform sequencing depth.

The PCR contained 60 Vbeta and 13 Jbeta primers. Only in-frame clones appear in the TCRdb table, and some are missing; sequencing was by immunoSEQ multiplex PCR. The sample's table shows 200,000 to 250,000 clones. V lost 5 bases, J lost 6 bases, and 12 bases stayed unmatched. Looked up from germline, CDR1 is LNHDA and CDR2 is SQIVND (reference sequence). This CDR3 has 17 residues. Sequencing was carried out using PBMCs. V gene TRBV19 combines with J gene TRBJ2-2, with TRBD2 matching 10 bases. This TCR was recovered from a woman in her twenties or thirties in good health and CMV-seropositive. The CDR3 nucleotides read TGTGCCAGTAGTCCCCCTACTAGCGGGACGGTGTCCGGGGAGCTGTTTTTT. It encodes CASSPPTSGTVSGELFF.